These T cell receptor beta chains were read from a single sample in a study of blood T cells in healthy people across ages. TCRdb analysed the 5' RACE reads with MiXCR anew, one entry per CDR3 protein. The repertoire holds 1.5 million to 2 million distinct CDR3 sequences, with 28% as singletons. What was sequenced was blood. The receptor set was obtained from a woman aged 25-40 years in good health. Each CDR3 is given with its conserved first and last residue. D genes are given only for firm matches. Expanded clones get a size class; other rows say once, few or many, or leave the size out.

clone_size	d_call	v_call	j_call	cdr3_nt	cdr3_aa
-	TRBD1	TRBV5-6	TRBJ2-5	TGTGCCAGCAGCTTTTTAGGACAGGCTGACTTGGAGACCCAGTACTTC	CASSFLGQADLETQYF
-	-	TRBV7-9	TRBJ2-7	TGTGCCAGCAGCCCAGGGTCATCGCACGAGCAGTACTTC	CASSPGSSHEQYF
once	-	TRBV12-3/TRBV12-4	TRBJ1-2	TGTGCCAGCAGTATGGGGGGGGGCGCTAACTATGGCTACACCTTC	CASSMGGGANYGYTF
-	-	TRBV6-1	TRBJ2-1	TGTGCCAGCGGACCTAAGACTCGTTTGGACGAGCAGTTCTTC	CASGPKTRLDEQFF
many	-	TRBV7-2	TRBJ2-6	TGTGCCAGCGGCTCTGGGTCTGGGGCCAACGTCCTGACTTTC	CASGSGSGANVLTF
many	-	TRBV7-2	TRBJ2-3	TGTGCCAGCAGCCAACTAGCTTTCGTCACAGATACGCAGTATTTT	CASSQLAFVTDTQYF
-	TRBD2	TRBV20-1	TRBJ2-6	TGCAATGCGAGCCAGGGACTAGCGTCGAGCTCTGGGGCCAACGTCCTGACTTTC	CNASQGLASSSGANVLTF
few	TRBD2	TRBV18	TRBJ2-5	TGTGCCAGCTCCCCTCGGGAGGGCCACGAGACCCAGTACTTC	CASSPREGHETQYF
many	TRBD1	TRBV29-1	TRBJ2-4	TGCAGCGTTGAACCATCCGGGACAGGGGGCTTGCAGTACTTC	CSVEPSGTGGLQYF
many	-	TRBV20-1	TRBJ2-7	TGCAGTGCTAGAGATCCAGCGAGCGAGCAGTACTTC	CSARDPASEQYF
many	-	TRBV18	TRBJ2-5	TGTGCCAGGGTGGAGGGCGAAGAGACCCAGTACTTC	CARVEGEETQYF
-	-	TRBV6-5	TRBJ2-3	TGTGCCAGCAGGGATACAGGTCCTCCTAGCACAGATACGCAGTATTTT	CASRDTGPPSTDTQYF
many	-	TRBV20-1	TRBJ2-5	TGCAGTGCTACAGCCGGGACAAGGATATTGGAAGAGACCCAGTACTTC	CSATAGTRILEETQYF
-	TRBD1	TRBV20-1	TRBJ2-7	TGCAGTGCTACACGGACAGGGCCCTACGAGCAGTACTTC	CSATRTGPYEQYF
few	-	TRBV6-6	TRBJ2-7	TGTGCCAGCGCGACGGAGGGGAGCTCCTACGAGCAGTACTTC	CASATEGSSYEQYF
many	-	TRBV15	TRBJ2-1	TGTGCCACCAGCAGAGATCGGAGCTACAATGAGCAGTTCTTC	CATSRDRSYNEQFF
-	TRBD2	TRBV11-2	TRBJ2-3	TGTGCCAGCAGCTTACTCGGGACTAGCGCCACAGATACGCAGTATTTT	CASSLLGTSATDTQYF
-	-	TRBV29-1	TRBJ2-1	TGCAGCACTGAGGTGGGCCGCAATGAGCAGTTCTTC	CSTEVGRNEQFF
-	TRBD1	TRBV4-1	TRBJ2-3	TGCGCCAGCAGCTCTGGACAGGCTGGAGATACGCAGTATTTT	CASSSGQAGDTQYF
few	-	TRBV15	TRBJ2-7	TGTGCCACCAGCAGAGAAGCAGATAGCTACGAGCAGTACTTC	CATSREADSYEQYF
-	TRBD1	TRBV29-1	TRBJ1-1	TGCAGCGTCGCCGGGACAGCGGCTGAAGCTTTCTTT	CSVAGTAAEAFF
-	TRBD1	TRBV10-3	TRBJ2-1	TGTGCCATCAGTGACGGGACAGCGGATGAGTTCTTC	CAISDGTADEFF
few	-	TRBV6-5	TRBJ1-6	TGTGCCAGCAGTTACGCAGCACGCCATGGATCACCCCTCCACTTT	CASSYAARHGSPLHF
-	-	TRBV30	TRBJ2-5	TGTGCCTGTCAAGCGGCAGGCCCATACGGACAGTACTTC	CACQAAGPYGQYF
-	-	TRBV6-2/TRBV6-3	TRBJ1-2	TGTGCCAGCAGTTACCGCGACGCCTACATCTTC	CASSYRDAYIF
-	TRBD2	TRBV20-1	TRBJ2-7	TGCAGTGCTAGACCAGCGGGAGGGGCTTACGAGCAGTACTTC	CSARPAGGAYEQYF
once	TRBD1	TRBV27	TRBJ2-1	TGTGCCAGCAGTTTATTGGGACAGGACCCCAATGAGCAGTTCTTC	CASSLLGQDPNEQFF